This paragraph covers one T cell receptor beta chain sequence. The data derive from a study of blood T cell repertoires in COVID-19. Data came from immunoSEQ multiplex PCR; TCRdb stores just in-frame clones and leaves some out. The data show 9,500 to 15,000 clones, with 73% seen just once and 30% held by the top ten. CDR3 length: 15 amino acids. Germline-derived CDR1 and CDR2 are MNHEY and SMNVEV (reference sequence). Germline trimming cut 6 bases from V and 4 bases from J; bases unmatched to any gene: 8. This chain joins TRBV27 and TRBJ2-7, with 11 bases lining up with TRBD2. Specimen: peripheral blood. The TCR sequence derives from a human donor in a cohort sampled during active COVID-19. The CDR3 is CASRFLAGGPYEQYF. CDR3 nucleotide sequence: TGTGCCAGCAGATTTTTAGCGGGAGGGCCATACGAGCAGTACTTC.